A selection of T cell receptor beta chains follows, all from one sample in a study of tumor-infiltrating lymphocytes in localized non-small cell lung cancer. Only in-frame clones appear in the TCRdb table, and some are missing; sequencing was by immunoSEQ multiplex PCR. The sample shows over 9,500 clones, approximately 66% of them seen only once. The sample comprised lung tumor tissue. All receptors derive from a human donor with non-small cell lung cancer. Both conserved end residues are part of each CDR3. D genes are given only for firm matches. Rows give clone size only sometimes, using once, few, many, or a class for an expanded clone.

D gene	V gene	clone size	J gene	CDR3 length	CDR3 DNA	CDR3 protein
TRBD1	TRBV5-1	.	TRBJ1-2	14	TGCGCCAGCAGCTTAACAGGGGAAAACTATGGCTACACCTTC	CASSLTGENYGYTF
.	TRBV18	.	TRBJ2-5	14	TGTGCCAGCTCACCGGGCAGGGATGCAGAGACCCAGTACTTC	CASSPGRDAETQYF
.	TRBV7-3	.	TRBJ2-1	12	TGTGCCAGCAGCTACGGAGACAATGAGCAGTTCTTC	CASSYGDNEQFF
TRBD1	TRBV5-1	.	TRBJ1-3	15	TGCGCCAGCAGCTCAGGGACAGCCGGTGGAAACACCATATATTTT	CASSSGTAGGNTIYF
.	TRBV7-9	medium-sized	TRBJ2-3	12	TGTGCCAGCAGCTTAGCCAGAGATACGCAGTATTTT	CASSLARDTQYF
.	TRBV30	few	TRBJ1-5	14	TGTGCCTGGAGTTCGGGACTTAGCAATCAGCCCCAGCATTTT	CAWSSGLSNQPQHF
.	TRBV11-2	.	TRBJ1-1	13	TGTGCCAGCAGCTTAGATTTGGACACTGAAGCTTTCTTT	CASSLDLDTEAFF
.	TRBV6-6	.	TRBJ1-4	15	TGTGCCAGCAATTACGGCGGGGGGGCTAATGAAAAACTGTTTTTT	CASNYGGGANEKLFF
TRBD1	TRBV30	medium-sized	TRBJ2-5	13	TGTGCCTGGGGGACAGGGGGGGCAGAGACCCAGTACTTC	CAWGTGGAETQYF
TRBD2	TRBV18	.	TRBJ2-7	15	TGTGCCAGCTCAGCGGGACTAGCGGGGAGCTACGAGCAGTACTTC	CASSAGLAGSYEQYF
.	TRBV5-1	.	TRBJ1-4	14	TGCGCCAGCAGCTTGGTTGGGGTGGGTGAAAAACTGTTTTTT	CASSLVGVGEKLFF
.	TRBV6-1	few	TRBJ1-1	14	TGTGCCAGCAGCCCTACAGGGTTTGGAGCTGAAGCTTTCTTT	CASSPTGFGAEAFF
TRBD1	TRBV30	.	TRBJ1-2	11	TGTGCCCGACAGGGGGGCTATGGCTACACCTTC	CARQGGYGYTF
.	TRBV30	.	TRBJ1-4	12	TGTGCCTGGAGTGTTGGGGCGGCAAAACTGCTTTTT	CAWSVGAAKLLF
.	TRBV10-3	.	TRBJ1-2	13	TGTGCCACCTCTGGCGACAGGAACTATGGCTACACCTTC	CATSGDRNYGYTF
.	TRBV2	few	TRBJ2-7	15	TGTGCCAGCAGTGAGGTACAAGGGGGAGGGATGGAGCAGTACTTC	CASSEVQGGGMEQYF